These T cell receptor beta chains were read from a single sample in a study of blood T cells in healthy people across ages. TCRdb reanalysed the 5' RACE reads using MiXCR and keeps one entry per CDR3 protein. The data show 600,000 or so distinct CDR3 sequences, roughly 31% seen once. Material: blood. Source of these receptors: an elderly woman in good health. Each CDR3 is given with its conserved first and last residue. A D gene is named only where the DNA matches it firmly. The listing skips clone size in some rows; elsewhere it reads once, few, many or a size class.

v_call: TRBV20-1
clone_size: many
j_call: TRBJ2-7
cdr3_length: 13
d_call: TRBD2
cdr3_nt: TGCAGTGTGCCGGGACTAGTGATGGGCGAGCAGTACTTC
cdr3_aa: CSVPGLVMGEQYF

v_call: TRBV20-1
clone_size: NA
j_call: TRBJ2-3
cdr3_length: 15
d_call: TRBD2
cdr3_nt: TGCAGTGCTAGGGCTAGCGGGGTCAGCACAGATACGCAGTATTTT
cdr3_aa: CSARASGVSTDTQYF

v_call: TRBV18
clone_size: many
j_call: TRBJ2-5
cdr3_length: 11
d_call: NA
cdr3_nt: TGTGCCAGCTCAATGGACGAGACCCAGTACTTC
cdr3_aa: CASSMDETQYF

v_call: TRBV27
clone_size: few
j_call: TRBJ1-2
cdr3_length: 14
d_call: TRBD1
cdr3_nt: TGTGCCAGCAGTATAACAGGGGTAGGCTATGGCTACACCTTC
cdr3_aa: CASSITGVGYGYTF

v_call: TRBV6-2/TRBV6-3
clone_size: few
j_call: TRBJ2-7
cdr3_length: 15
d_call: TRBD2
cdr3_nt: TGTGCCAGCAGTAATAAGCGGGGGGGGTACAATGAGCAGTACTTC
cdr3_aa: CASSNKRGGYNEQYF

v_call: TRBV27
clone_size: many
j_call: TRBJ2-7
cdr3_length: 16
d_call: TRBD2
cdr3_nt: TGTGCCAGCAGTAACCCCGGGACTAGCGGCTCCTACGAGCAGTACTTC
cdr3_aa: CASSNPGTSGSYEQYF

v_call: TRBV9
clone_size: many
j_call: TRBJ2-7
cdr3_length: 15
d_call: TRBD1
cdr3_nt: TGTGCCAGCAGCCAAACAGGGGGCCCGTACAATGAGCAGTACTTC
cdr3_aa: CASSQTGGPYNEQYF

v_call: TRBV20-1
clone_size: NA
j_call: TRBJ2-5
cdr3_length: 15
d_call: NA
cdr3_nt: TGCAGTGCTAGCCTTCACTCCGGGGGGCGACAGACCCAGTACTTC
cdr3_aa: CSASLHSGGRQTQYF

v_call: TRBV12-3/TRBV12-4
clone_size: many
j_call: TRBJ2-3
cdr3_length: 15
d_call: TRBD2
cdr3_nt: TGTGCCACATCTGGACTAGCGGGGGAGGCAGATACGCAGTATTTT
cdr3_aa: CATSGLAGEADTQYF

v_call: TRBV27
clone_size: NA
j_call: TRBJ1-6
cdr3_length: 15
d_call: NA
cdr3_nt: TGTGCCAGCAGTCTCCTAGGGGAAAGAAATTCACCCCTCCACTTT
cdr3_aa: CASSLLGERNSPLHF

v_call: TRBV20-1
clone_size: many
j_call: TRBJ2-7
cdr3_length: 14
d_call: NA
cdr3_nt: TGCAGTGCTAGTAATCCGGGATCGGCCTACGAGCAGTACTTC
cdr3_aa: CSASNPGSAYEQYF

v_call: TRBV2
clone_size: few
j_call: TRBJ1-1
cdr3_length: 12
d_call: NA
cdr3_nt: TGTGCCACCCTCCGGGGGGGCGCTGAAGCTTTCTTT
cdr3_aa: CATLRGGAEAFF

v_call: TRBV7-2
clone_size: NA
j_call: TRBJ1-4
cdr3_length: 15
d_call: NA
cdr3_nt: TGTGCCAGCAGCTTAGTTGTGGCAACTAATGAAAAACTGTTTTTT
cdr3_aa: CASSLVVATNEKLFF

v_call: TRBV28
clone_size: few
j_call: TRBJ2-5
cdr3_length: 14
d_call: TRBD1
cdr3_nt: TGTGCCAGCAGTGAAGACAGGGGGATGGAGGCCCAGTACTTC
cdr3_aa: CASSEDRGMEAQYF

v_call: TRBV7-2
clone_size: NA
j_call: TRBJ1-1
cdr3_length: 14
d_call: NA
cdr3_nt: TGTGCCAGCAACCCGCGTCCCGGGGACACTGAAGCTTTCTTT
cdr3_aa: CASNPRPGDTEAFF

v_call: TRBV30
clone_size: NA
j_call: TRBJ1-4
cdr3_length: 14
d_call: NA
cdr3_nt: TGTGCCTGGAGTGTGAGTACAACGGATGAAAAACTGTTTTTT
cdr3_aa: CAWSVSTTDEKLFF

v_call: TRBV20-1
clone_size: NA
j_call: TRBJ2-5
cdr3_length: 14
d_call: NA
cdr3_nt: TGCAGTGCACTACTCGGGACTCGACAAAATGAGCAGTACTTC
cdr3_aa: CSALLGTRQNEQYF

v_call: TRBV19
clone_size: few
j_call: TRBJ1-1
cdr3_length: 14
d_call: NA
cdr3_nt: TGTGCCAGTACCACCGTGGGGGTTGCCACTGAAGCTTTCTTT
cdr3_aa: CASTTVGVATEAFF

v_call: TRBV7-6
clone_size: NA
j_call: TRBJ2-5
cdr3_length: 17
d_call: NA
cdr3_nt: TGTGTCAGCAGCTTTGCCCCCCCCGGAGGGGGCCAGGAGACCCAGTACTTC
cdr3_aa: CVSSFAPPGGGQETQYF

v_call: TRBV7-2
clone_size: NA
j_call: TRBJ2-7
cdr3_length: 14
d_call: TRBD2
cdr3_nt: TGTGCCAGCAGCTCCGGGACTATCTCCTACGAGCAGTACTTC
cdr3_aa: CASSSGTISYEQYF

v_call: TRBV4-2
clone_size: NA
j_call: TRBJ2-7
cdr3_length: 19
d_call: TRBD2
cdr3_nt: TGTGCCAGCAGCCCCCGTCGAGCGGGGGGTAAGAGCTCCTGCAATGAGCAGTACTTC
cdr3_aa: CASSPRRAGGKSSCNEQYF

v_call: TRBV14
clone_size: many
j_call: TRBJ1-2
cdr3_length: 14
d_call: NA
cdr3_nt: TGTGCCAGCAGCCAGGGGGACAAGTTCTATGGCTACACCTTC
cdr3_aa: CASSQGDKFYGYTF

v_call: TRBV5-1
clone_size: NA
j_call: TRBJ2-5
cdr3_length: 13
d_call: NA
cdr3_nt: TGCGCCAGCAGTGCTCCCGTGGGGGAGACCCAGTACTTC
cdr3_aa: CASSAPVGETQYF

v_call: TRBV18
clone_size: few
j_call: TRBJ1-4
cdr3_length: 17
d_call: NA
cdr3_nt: TGTGCCAGCTCACCGCGCCACCTCGATGCAACTAATGAAAAACTGTTTTTT
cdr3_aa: CASSPRHLDATNEKLFF

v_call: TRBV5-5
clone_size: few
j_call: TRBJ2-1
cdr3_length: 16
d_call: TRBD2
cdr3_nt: TGTGCCAGCAGCTTGGGAGCGGGACTAGTCCTCAATGAGCAGTTCTTC
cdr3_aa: CASSLGAGLVLNEQFF

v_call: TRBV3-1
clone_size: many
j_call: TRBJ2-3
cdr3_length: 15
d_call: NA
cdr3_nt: TGTGCCAGCACTCGCAGCGCCGCTAGCACAGATACGCAGTATTTT
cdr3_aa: CASTRSAASTDTQYF

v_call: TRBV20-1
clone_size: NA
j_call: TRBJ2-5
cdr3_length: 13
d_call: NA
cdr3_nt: TGCAGTGCTAGGACTGCAGGGGGGGAGACCCAGTACTTC
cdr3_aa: CSARTAGGETQYF

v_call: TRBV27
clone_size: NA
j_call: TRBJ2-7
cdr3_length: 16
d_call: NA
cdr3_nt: TGTGCCAGCAGTGCCCAGGACAGCCCGGGTGTCTACGAGCAGTACTTC
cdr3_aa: CASSAQDSPGVYEQYF

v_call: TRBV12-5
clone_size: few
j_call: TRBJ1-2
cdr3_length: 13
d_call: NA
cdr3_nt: TGTGCTAGTGGTCCGACGGTAAACTATGGCTACACCTTC
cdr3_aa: CASGPTVNYGYTF

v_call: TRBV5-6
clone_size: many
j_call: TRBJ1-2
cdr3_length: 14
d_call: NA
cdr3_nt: TGTGCCAGCAGCTTGGGAGACAGCAACTATGGCTACACCTTC
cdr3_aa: CASSLGDSNYGYTF

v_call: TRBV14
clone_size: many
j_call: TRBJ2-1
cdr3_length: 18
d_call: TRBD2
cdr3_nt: TGTGCCAGCAGCCAAGAATTAGGACTAGCGGGGGGCCTCAATGAGCAGTTCTTC
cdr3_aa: CASSQELGLAGGLNEQFF

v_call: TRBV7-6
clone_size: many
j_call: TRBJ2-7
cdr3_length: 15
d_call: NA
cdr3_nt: TGTGCCAGCAGCTTAGCGAAGGGGCCGGCGTACGAGCAGTACTTC
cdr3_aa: CASSLAKGPAYEQYF

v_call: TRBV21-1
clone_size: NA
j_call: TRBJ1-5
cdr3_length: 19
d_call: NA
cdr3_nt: TGTGCCAGCAGCAAAGCGCTTTCTTTCCTGACAGGGCGCAATCAGCCCCAGCATTTT
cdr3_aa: CASSKALSFLTGRNQPQHF

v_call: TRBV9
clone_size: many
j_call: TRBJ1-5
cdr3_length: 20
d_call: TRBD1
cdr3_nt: TGTGCCAGCAGCGTAGTTACAGATTCGGGGACAGAAAATAGCAATCAGCCCCAGCATTTT
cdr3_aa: CASSVVTDSGTENSNQPQHF